Listed below are T cell receptor beta chains from one sample, sequenced in a study of STAT5B mutations in CD4+ large granular lymphocyte leukemia. Profiling relied on immunoSEQ multiplex PCR, and the TCRdb table lists in-frame clones only, not all of them. The table shows around 20,000 clones, with over 80% occurring only once. The sample taken for sequencing was CD4+ T cells from blood buffy coats. These TCRs come from a human donor in good health. The CDR3 runs from the conserved cysteine through the conserved F or W. A D gene is named only where the DNA matches it firmly. The listing skips clone size in some rows; elsewhere it reads once, few, many or a size class.

j_call d_call clone_size v_call cdr3_aa cdr3_nt
TRBJ2-1 TRBD2 NA TRBV19 CASSIGGAGGPGNEQFF TGTGCCAGTAGTATAGGCGGGGCGGGAGGGCCTGGGAATGAGCAGTTCTTC
TRBJ2-1 NA NA TRBV7-3 CASSLAGQTDYNEQFF TGTGCCAGCAGCTTAGCGGGACAGACTGACTACAATGAGCAGTTCTTC
TRBJ1-2 NA NA TRBV27 CASRRQPWGYGYTF TGTGCCAGCAGGAGACAGCCTTGGGGCTATGGCTACACCTTC
TRBJ2-3 NA NA TRBV11-1 CASSLLRADTQYF TGTGCCAGCAGCTTACTCCGAGCAGATACGCAGTATTTT
TRBJ1-4 NA NA TRBV4-3 CASSQEPRTEKLFF TGCGCCAGCAGCCAAGAACCCCGGACGGAAAAACTGTTTTTT
TRBJ1-2 NA NA TRBV30 CAWSTDQGRGYTF TGTGCCTGGAGTACGGATCAAGGGCGAGGCTACACCTTC
TRBJ2-3 TRBD2 NA TRBV5-4 CASSQHTSGGRTDTQYF TGTGCCAGCAGCCAGCATACTAGCGGGGGGCGCACAGATACGCAGTATTTT
TRBJ2-1 TRBD2 NA TRBV5-1 CASRPGTSKYNEQFF TGCGCCAGCAGACCCGGGACTAGCAAGTACAATGAGCAGTTCTTC
TRBJ2-1 NA NA TRBV29-1 CSVEEPPSFGTDNEQFF TGCAGTGTTGAAGAGCCCCCCAGCTTCGGGACGGACAATGAGCAGTTCTTC
TRBJ2-7 TRBD1 few TRBV10-3 CAISDRDRGFGRYEQYF TGTGCCATCAGTGACCGGGACAGGGGCTTTGGCCGCTACGAGCAGTACTTC
TRBJ2-1 NA NA TRBV18 CASSPRLAEYNEQFF TGTGCCAGCTCACCAAGGTTAGCGGAGTACAATGAGCAGTTCTTC
TRBJ2-1 NA NA TRBV28 CAGGRAGARDEQFF TGTGCCGGGGGGCGGGCAGGAGCTAGAGATGAGCAGTTCTTC
TRBJ1-1 NA few TRBV5-1 CASSLGVNTEAFF TGCGCCAGCAGCTTGGGAGTGAACACTGAAGCTTTCTTT
TRBJ2-3 NA NA TRBV7-3 CASSLGGYTDTQYF TGTGCCAGCAGCTTAGGCGGATACACAGATACGCAGTATTTT
TRBJ2-3 NA NA TRBV30 CAWSVLADTQYF TGTGCCTGGAGTGTACTAGCAGATACGCAGTATTTT
TRBJ1-1 NA NA TRBV18 CASSSDSLNTEAFF TGTGCCAGCTCGTCCGACAGCCTGAACACTGAAGCTTTCTTT
TRBJ1-1 TRBD1 NA TRBV9 CASSLTGDTEAFF TGTGCCAGCAGCTTAACAGGGGACACTGAAGCTTTCTTT
TRBJ2-5 NA NA TRBV7-9 CASSRIEVLETQYF TGTGCCAGCAGCCGAATCGAGGTACTGGAGACCCAGTACTTC
TRBJ1-1 NA NA TRBV6-6 CASSYRAGYEAFF TGTGCCAGCAGTTACAGGGCCGGCTATGAAGCTTTCTTT
TRBJ2-2 NA NA TRBV7-2 CASSSSGQNTGELFF TGTGCCAGCAGCTCCTCGGGACAGAACACCGGGGAGCTGTTTTTT
TRBJ2-1 TRBD1 NA TRBV2 CATRTGVDEQFF TGTGCCACCCGTACAGGGGTGGATGAGCAGTTCTTC